What follows is one T cell receptor beta chain and its context. This clone's antigen is unknown. No quality values exist for individual bases; no much larger clone is one base distant. The immunoSEQ Assay, a bias-controlled multiplex PCR, was used to amplify TCRbeta CDR3 regions from genomic DNA. In the original analysis: Nucleated cell counts per sample were estimated from amplification of reference gene primers within the assay. To quantify the absolute abundance of each unique TCRbeta CDR3 rearrangement, sequence reads were collapsed and filtered. For each sample, productive Simpson clonality was calculated as the square root of Simpson's diversity index across productive rearrangements. Sourced from immuneACCESS, this table was stored by TCRdb with only in-frame sequences that have V and J called. A share of the clones is absent; for the studies checked, an unresolved V gene accounts for under half, and the remainder has no known explanation. V and J calls and clone size are given by that table; D and trimming were obtained from the DNA. Recorded for this sample are more than 3,500 clones; roughly nine tenths of them occurred a single time. Approximately 7% of the sample is in the top ten clones.

V loses 5 bases at its end and J loses 7 bases; junction bases beyond the gene matches: 6. From its cysteine to its phenylalanine, the CDR3 spans 14 amino acids. Solely the CDR3 DNA is kept, with 42 bases framed from the first base. From a lookup of the germline V gene, CDR1 and CDR2 are MDHEN and SYDVKM. The data stem from a study of blood T cell repertoires in COVID-19 (dated by TCRdb to 2020 to 2022). Background for the entire study: Samples covering the acute and convalescent phases of COVID-19 were provided by collaborators in the United States, Italy and Spain. The material from the prospective study consisted of cDNA or gDNA derived from T cells, B-cell-depleted T cells, or PBMCs. Deeply sampled blood TCRbeta repertoires from subjects exposed to, actively infected with, or recovered from COVID-19 were included in the dataset. The repertoires were made available in a free public database intended to serve as a resource for research on the immune response to SARS-CoV-2. Samples came from the ongoing ImmuneRACE study (first 160 participants) plus 1,254 subjects from 6 global collaborators. Nearly every sample came with metadata listing a de-identified subject ID, COVID-19 status, age in years and sex. HLA class I and class II types, where available, came from metadata supplied by the sample provider rather than from assay-based typing.

Overall results and qualifications from the work: The amount of clinical and demographic metadata varied by source and participant and was provided uncurated.

The collaborating institutions used their own protocols to collect whole blood in K2EDTA tubes. For TCRbeta analysis, collaborators shipped samples as frozen whole blood, isolated PBMCs, or DNA extracted from either of those sample types. The TCR sequence derives from a man aged 50-60 years with active COVID-19. Input material: peripheral blood. The receptor chain draws on TRBV28 and TRBJ1-2, with 11 central nucleotides matching TRBD1. In nucleotides, the sequence is TGTGCCAGCAGTGGAGCGGGACAGGGGGTTGGCTACACCTTC. This encodes CASSGAGQGVGYTF.